These 10 T cell receptor beta chains originate from one sample sequenced in a study of blood T cell repertoires in COVID-19. Some clones are missing from TCRdb's copy, which holds only in-frame ones; the method was immunoSEQ multiplex PCR. The table has roughly 110,000 clones, 76% seen once; the top ten hold 6.2%. Sequencing was performed on peripheral blood. These receptors were taken from an elderly man with COVID-19, enrolled during active disease.

There are a few counts of this clone. The genes are TRBV9 and TRBJ2-1, with 8 bases matching TRBD2. Germline V lookup: CDR1 SGDLS, CDR2 YYNGEE. The CDR3 spans 18 residues. The V and J ends lost 4 bases and 4 bases, in that order; junction bases with no gene match: 16. CDR3 region: CASSSRAKREIIYNEQFF. CDR3 in DNA: TGTGCCAGCAGCTCCCGAGCCAAGCGGGAGATCATATACAATGAGCAGTTCTTC.

V gene TRBV10-3 combines with J gene TRBJ1-4, with TRBD1 matching 7 bases. Germline-derived CDR1 and CDR2 are ENHRY and SYGVKD. With 9 bases clipped from V and 0 bases from J, the junction kept 1 base outside the gene matches. CDR3 length equals 13 residues. The CDR3 region has the DNA TGTGCCATTGGGACAGCAACTAATGAAAAACTGTTTTTT. This encodes CAIGTATNEKLFF.

The chain has TRBV5-6 and TRBJ2-1, with D uncertain. Trimming shortened V by 4 bases and J by 12 bases, and 20 bases separated the two germline ends. CDR1 SGHDT and CDR2 YYEEEE come from the germline V gene. CDR3 length: 14 amino acids. The DNA for the CDR3 is TGTGCCAGCAGCCTTCCGGGTTCGGCAATTGGGCAGTTCTTC. This sequence encodes CASSLPGSAIGQFF.

The chain employs TRBV5-1 and TRBJ1-2; no clear D gene. CDR1 and CDR2 (germline): SGHRS, YFSETQ. This CDR3 contains 12 residues. Trimming removed 0 bases at V and 9 bases at J, with 9 bases between. The CDR3 coding sequence is TGCGCCAGCAGCTTGGCCGGGGAGAGCTACACCTTC. Protein sequence: CASSLAGESYTF. Using reference TRBV5-1 and TRBJ1-2 for the parts outside the CDR3, the full variable domain is KAGVTQTPRYLIKTRGQQVTLSCSPISGHRSVSWYQQTPGQGLQFLFEYFSETQRNKGNFPGRFSGRQFSNSRSEMNVSTLELGDSALYLCASSLAGESYTFGSGTRLTVV.

The rearrangement joins TRBV5-5 to TRBJ2-2, with 7 positions matching TRBD2. The germline gives CDR1 SGHKS, CDR2 YYEKEE (reference sequence). The CDR3 consists of 16 residues. The V gene end was trimmed by 0 bases and the J gene end by 5 bases; junction bases not matched to a gene: 7. In nucleotides, the CDR3 is TGTGCCAGCAGCTTGGCCGGGGGAGGGTGGACCGGGGAGCTGTTTTTT. Protein: CASSLAGGGWTGELFF.

The chain is built from TRBV2 and TRBJ1-4; weak D call: TRBD1 (5 bases). V was trimmed by 7 bases and J by 7 bases, leaving 13 bases between them. The CDR3 contains 13 residues. Germline CDR1 and CDR2: SNHLY and FYNNEI. CDR3: CASTGGPIEKLFF. For the CDR3, the DNA is TGTGCCAGCACCGGGGGACCTATTGAAAAACTGTTTTTT. The full variable domain, rest sourced from reference TRBV2 and TRBJ1-4, is EPEVTQTPSHQVTQMGQEVILRCVPISNHLYFYWYRQILGQKVEFLVSFYNNEISEKSEIFDDQFSVERPDGSNFTLKIRSTKLEDSAMYFCASTGGPIEKLFFGSGTQLSVL.

A single count supports this clone. This chain links TRBV23-1 with TRBJ1-4; 11 bases are shared with TRBD1. TRBV23-1 is an open reading frame whose function is uncertain. V gave up 3 bases and J gave up 7 bases; unmatched junction bases: 7. The CDR3 loop spans 16 amino acids. The CDR3 here is CASSHPDRGRGEKLFF. CDR3 nucleotides: TGCGCCAGCAGTCACCCGGACAGGGGGCGCGGTGAAAAACTGTTTTTT.

V and J are TRBV7-4 and TRBJ2-7; tentative D call: TRBD2 (6 bases). In germline, CDR1 is SGHVT, CDR2 SQSDAQ. Trimming pared 7 bases from V and 5 bases from J, leaving 18 bases between. CDR3 size: 14 residues. CDR3 DNA: TGTGCCAGCACGCACCGGGGGTCCAGGAACGAGCAGTACTTC. Translated, it gives CASTHRGSRNEQYF.

The chain carries TRBV10-1 and TRBJ1-1, with TRBD1 matching 9 bases. Trimming took 3 bases from V and 1 from J; bases not matched to a gene: 6. The CDR3 is 16 amino acids. Germline CDR1 reads WNHNN; CDR2 reads SYGVQD (reference sequence). In nucleotides, the CDR3 is TGCGCCAGCAGTGATGGACAGGGGTATGGGAACACTGAAGCTTTCTTT. It encodes CASSDGQGYGNTEAFF.

This sequence joins TRBV27 and TRBJ2-7, with D perhaps TRBD2 (5 bases). The germline V gene has CDR1 MNHEY and CDR2 SMNVEV (reference sequence). CDR3 length: 13 amino acids. V lost 2 bases, J lost 2 bases, and 7 bases lay in between. The CDR3 here is CASSLRDTYEQYF. In DNA, the CDR3 is TGTGCCAGCAGTTTACGGGATACCTACGAGCAGTACTTC.